These T cell receptor beta chains were read from a single sample in a study of CD8 T cells in Susac syndrome. TCRdb re-called the immunoSEQ multiplex PCR reads with MiXCR, one entry per CDR3 protein. The sample carries around 130,000 distinct CDR3 sequences, about 95% recorded once. The sequencing input was CD4+ T cells from PBMCs. The receptors here all came from a human donor in good health. Both conserved end residues are part of each CDR3. A D gene is named only where the DNA matches it firmly. Some rows mark clone size as missing; the rest say once, few, many or name a class of expanded clone.

j_gene | abundance | d_gene | v_gene | CDR3aa | CDR3nt
TRBJ2-1 | once | . | TRBV5-4 | CASSLGEDSYNEQFF | TGTGCCAGCAGCTTGGGGGAGGACTCCTACAATGAGCAGTTCTTC
TRBJ1-1 | . | . | TRBV20-1 | CSRKSRGNTEAFF | TGCAGTCGGAAGAGCAGGGGAAACACTGAAGCTTTCTTT
TRBJ2-5 | . | TRBD2 | TRBV2 | CASSEAQGTSATQYF | TGTGCCAGCAGTGAAGCGCAAGGGACTAGTGCGACCCAGTACTTC
TRBJ2-7 | . | TRBD2 | TRBV18 | CASSELAGGYEQYF | TGTGCCAGCTCAGAATTAGCGGGAGGGTACGAGCAGTACTTC
TRBJ1-4 | . | . | TRBV9 | CASSARIGANEKLFF | TGTGCCAGCAGCGCACGTATCGGGGCTAATGAAAAACTGTTTTTT
TRBJ2-2 | . | TRBD1 | TRBV5-1 | CASSAAGTGATGELFF | TGCGCCAGCAGCGCGGCCGGGACAGGAGCTACCGGGGAGCTGTTTTTT
TRBJ1-2 | . | . | TRBV2 | CASSEVLWYGYTF | TGTGCCAGCAGTGAAGTATTATGGTATGGCTACACCTTC
TRBJ1-1 | . | . | TRBV24-1 | CATGWGDQAFF | TGTGCCACCGGCTGGGGGGATCAAGCTTTCTTT
TRBJ1-6 | . | . | TRBV5-1 | CASSLDSFNSPLHF | TGCGCCAGCAGCTTGGATTCTTTTAATTCACCCCTCCACTTT
TRBJ1-2 | few | . | TRBV5-1 | CASSEDSNYGYTF | TGCGCCAGCAGCGAAGACAGCAACTATGGCTACACCTTC
TRBJ1-4 | . | . | TRBV5-1 | CASSLGDGPNEKLFF | TGCGCCAGCAGCTTGGGGGACGGTCCTAATGAAAAACTGTTTTTT
TRBJ2-7 | . | TRBD1 | TRBV3-1 | CASSFTGGFYEQYF | TGTGCCAGCAGCTTTACAGGGGGTTTCTACGAGCAGTACTTC
TRBJ2-1 | . | TRBD2 | TRBV5-6 | CASSSEPGLDYNEQFF | TGTGCCAGCAGCTCCGAACCGGGACTAGATTACAATGAGCAGTTCTTC
TRBJ2-3 | once | TRBD2 | TRBV7-3 | CASSLRGTSWDTQYF | TGTGCCAGCAGCTTAAGAGGGACTAGTTGGGATACGCAGTATTTT
TRBJ2-1 | few | . | TRBV12-3/TRBV12-4 | CASSLNSYNEQFF | TGTGCCAGCAGTTTAAACTCTTACAATGAGCAGTTCTTC
TRBJ2-2 | . | . | TRBV19 | CASSIGVGAGELFF | TGTGCCAGTAGTATAGGCGTGGGTGCCGGGGAGCTGTTTTTT
TRBJ2-7 | . | . | TRBV2 | CASRTSGYYEQYF | TGTGCCAGCAGGACCTCGGGGTACTACGAGCAGTACTTC
TRBJ2-7 | . | TRBD1 | TRBV28 | CASSLSGGRQYF | TGTGCCAGCAGTTTATCAGGGGGAAGACAGTACTTC
TRBJ1-5 | . | . | TRBV6-1 | CASSEFPPNQPQHF | TGTGCCAGCAGTGAATTCCCTCCTAATCAGCCCCAGCATTTT
TRBJ2-2 | . | . | TRBV5-1 | CASSEGSPLDTGELFF | TGCGCCAGCAGCGAAGGGTCCCCTCTCGACACCGGGGAGCTGTTTTTT
TRBJ1-1 | . | . | TRBV30 | CAWRERTVNTEAFF | TGTGCCTGGAGGGAGAGGACAGTGAACACTGAAGCTTTCTTT
TRBJ1-2 | . | TRBD1 | TRBV5-6 | CASSWRRPGTGGGYTF | TGTGCCAGCAGCTGGCGCCGACCCGGGACAGGGGGCGGCTACACCTTC
TRBJ2-2 | . | TRBD1 | TRBV5-4 | CASSHPGQGSIGELFF | TGTGCCAGCAGCCATCCGGGACAGGGATCAATCGGGGAGCTGTTTTTT
TRBJ2-7 | . | . | TRBV29-1 | CSVEDRSSSYEQYF | TGCAGCGTTGAAGATCGATCGAGCTCCTACGAGCAGTACTTC
TRBJ2-7 | . | . | TRBV28 | CASSLSYTYEQYF | TGTGCCAGCAGTTTAAGTTACACCTACGAGCAGTACTTC
TRBJ1-5 | once | . | TRBV19 | CASGDGDYQPQHF | TGTGCCAGTGGGGACGGTGATTATCAGCCCCAGCATTTT
TRBJ2-7 | . | . | TRBV19 | CASSIGQGVSYEQYF | TGTGCCAGTAGTATCGGACAAGGGGTGTCCTACGAGCAGTACTTC
TRBJ1-2 | . | . | TRBV12-3/TRBV12-4 | CASSSDTGSDSYGYTF | TGTGCCAGCAGTAGCGACACAGGGAGCGACAGCTATGGCTACACCTTC
TRBJ1-5 | . | . | TRBV18 | CASSPMPGGNQPQHF | TGTGCCAGCTCACCAATGCCCGGGGGCAATCAGCCCCAGCATTTT
TRBJ1-2 | . | TRBD1 | TRBV3-1 | CASSRAGGQGAYGYTF | TGTGCCAGCAGCCGCGCGGGGGGACAGGGGGCCTATGGCTACACCTTC
TRBJ1-1 | . | . | TRBV4-1 | CASSQREPRDIRKLNTEAFF | TGCGCCAGCAGCCAGCGAGAACCCCGGGACATCCGAAAATTGAACACTGAAGCTTTCTTT
TRBJ1-2 | . | . | TRBV7-9 | CASTPGGDMRGYTF | TGTGCCAGCACCCCGGGGGGGGATATGAGAGGCTACACCTTC
TRBJ1-1 | . | . | TRBV2 | CASSELGLNTEAFF | TGTGCCAGCAGTGAATTAGGTTTGAACACTGAAGCTTTCTTT
TRBJ2-1 | . | . | TRBV5-1 | CASSPPGHKSYNEQFF | TGCGCCAGCAGCCCGCCGGGACACAAAAGTTACAATGAGCAGTTCTTC
TRBJ2-1 | once | . | TRBV20-1 | CSAQDSSKVHNEQFF | TGCAGTGCCCAAGATTCAAGCAAGGTTCACAATGAGCAGTTCTTC
TRBJ1-1 | . | . | TRBV4-2 | CASSQGRIATEAFF | TGTGCCAGCAGCCAAGGACGGATAGCCACTGAAGCTTTCTTT
TRBJ1-6 | . | . | TRBV3-1 | CASSQDSYSPLHF | TGTGCCAGCAGCCAAGATTCGTATTCACCCCTCCACTTT
TRBJ2-5 | . | . | TRBV5-1 | CASSLVPGQETQYF | TGCGCCAGCAGCTTGGTACCAGGGCAAGAGACCCAGTACTTC